This TCR beta chain was captured in a study of CD8+ T cells in alopecia areata. Overall study: Treatment ran 6 to 18 months, with 6 months of follow-up afterward.

In this sample, this clone turned up a few times. Trimming pared 2 bases from V and 0 bases from J, leaving 13 bases between. The CDR3 contains 16 residues. Germline V gene lookup returns CDR1 SGHAT and CDR2 FQNNGV. Extraction and reverse transcription of RNA yielded cDNA as the sequencing template. Clones were sequenced by immunoSEQ multiplex PCR, and TCRdb holds only the in-frame ones, with some missing. The sample holds over 150,000 clones; roughly 53% are singletons and the top ten take 10% to 12%. Treatment meaning: oral pan-JAK inhibitor, 5-10 mg twice daily. The receptor was isolated from a human donor with alopecia areata. The rearrangement links TRBV11-2 to TRBJ2-5; possibly TRBD1 or TRBD2 for D (6 bases each). Specimen: CD8+ T cells sorted from blood, collected at week 24, from a patient treated with tofacitinib. CDR3 sequence: CASSLSSGAYQETQYF. CDR3 DNA sequence: TGTGCCAGCAGCTTAAGTTCGGGGGCGTACCAAGAGACCCAGTACTTC. The variable domain in full, completed from reference TRBV11-2 and TRBJ2-5, reads EAGVAQSPRYKIIEKRQSVAFWCNPISGHATLYWYQQILGQGPKLLIQFQNNGVVDDSQLPKDRFSAERLKGVDSTLKIQPAKLEDSAVYLCASSLSSGAYQETQYFGPGTRLLVL.